This T cell receptor beta chain was sequenced during a study of shared clonotypes between healthy human individuals. Healthy HIV-negative adults with no recent acute infections or vaccinations were recruited as donors. The table came from immunoSEQ multiplex PCR; TCRdb's copy has only in-frame clones and leaves some out. Of some 2,000,000 clones in the sample, roughly 95% were seen once. Germline CDR1 is MNHEY and CDR2 is SMNVEV (reference sequence). V gave up 5 bases and J gave up 7 bases; unmatched junction bases: 7. The CDR3 spans 13 residues. This TCR derives from a man between 18 and 29 years old in good health. The sample taken for sequencing was naive CD4+ T cells sorted from blood. Regarding subset: CD45RA+ positively selected. The rearrangement links TRBV27 to TRBJ2-5; 7 bases match TRBD2. CDR3 nucleotide sequence: TGTGCCAGCAGTGCTGGACTAGGCGGGACCCAGTACTTC. This encodes CASSAGLGGTQYF.